This T cell receptor beta chain was sequenced for a study of spatial heterogeneity in lung cancer. Each TCR cDNA molecule bore a unique molecular identifier. TCRdb reprocessed the 5' RACE reads with MiXCR, giving one entry per CDR3 protein. The table shows some 78,000 distinct CDR3 sequences, with 7% to 9% occurring only once. Time point specified: sample taken at primary tumor resection. Unsorted tumor, nontumor lung tissue or cryopreserved PBMC supplied the whole RNA. The CDR3 runs to 15 residues. Germline V gene sequence: CDR1 SGDLS, CDR2 YYNGEE. With 4 bases clipped from V and 6 bases from J, the junction kept 7 bases outside the gene matches. This clonotype was counted ten times or more.

This sequence joins TRBV9 and TRBJ2-2; 9 positions match TRBD2. This receptor was taken from a male donor with early-stage non-small cell lung cancer. The starting material was PBMCs, obtained at surgery. This CDR3 reads CASSPRGTSSGELFF. The CDR3, as DNA: TGTGCCAGCAGCCCCCGAGGGACTAGCTCCGGGGAGCTGTTTTTT.